The 27 T cell receptor beta chains reported below all come from one sample, sequenced in a study of blood T cell repertoires in COVID-19. Method: immunoSEQ multiplex PCR; TCRdb's copy keeps in-frame clones and lacks some. The table includes around 50,000 clones, more than 75% detected once. Sequencing input: peripheral blood. These receptors came from a woman over 75 with acute or convalescent COVID-19.

The rearrangement joins TRBV10-1 to TRBJ1-1; D call uncertain. From germline, CDR1 is WNHNN and CDR2 SYGVQD (reference sequence). CDR3 length equals 14 residues. V was clipped by 2 bases and J by 3 bases, with 10 bases between them. The DNA of the CDR3 is TGCGCCAGCAGTGAGAGAGCAGGCGACACTGAAGCTTTCTTT. Amino acids: CASSERAGDTEAFF.

The rearrangement joins TRBV6-2 or TRBV6-3 to TRBJ1-5; no clear D gene. Trimming pared 0 bases from V and 1 base from J, leaving 13 bases between. This CDR3 has 17 amino acids. Germline V gene sequence: CDR1 MNHEY, CDR2 SVGEGT. CDR3 residues: CASSYSRGKLSNQPQHF. The CDR3 region has the DNA TGTGCCAGCAGTTACTCGAGAGGGAAATTGAGCAATCAGCCCCAGCATTTT.

The rearrangement uses TRBV6-5 and TRBJ2-1, with TRBD2 as a possible D gene (7 bases). CDR3 length equals 16 residues. V lost 0 bases and J 3 bases, leaving 12 bases between the germline ends. CDR1 is MNHEY and CDR2 is SVGAGI in the germline V gene. CDR3 loop: CASSYSRGGLYNEQFF. Written as DNA, the CDR3 is TGTGCCAGCAGTTACTCAAGGGGGGGACTCTACAATGAGCAGTTCTTC.

The chain uses TRBV3-1 (or the pseudogene TRBV3-2) and TRBJ1-1; D perhaps matches TRBD1 (5 bases). V lost 3 bases and J lost 4, with 9 bases in between. The CDR3 covers 13 residues. CDR1 is LGHDT, CDR2 YNNKEL, per germline (reference sequence). The CDR3 protein is CASSHPGVTEAFF. CDR3 sequence (DNA): TGTGCCAGCAGCCACCCGGGGGTCACTGAAGCTTTCTTT.

This CDR3 reads CASTRDRGSGELFF. The DNA of the CDR3 is TGTGCCAGCACCCGGGACAGGGGGTCCGGGGAGCTGTTTTTT. This chain uses TRBV6-5 with TRBJ2-2; 11 nucleotides agree with TRBD1. The CDR3 runs to 14 residues. Unmatched junction bases numbered 4, after V lost 7 bases and J lost 6 bases. Germline CDR1 MNHEY, CDR2 SVGAGI.

The chain links TRBV9 to TRBJ1-6, with D perhaps TRBD1 (5 bases). The CDR3 covers 13 residues. The V end was cut by 2 bases, the J end by 8 bases, with 8 bases between. Germline-derived CDR1 and CDR2 are SGDLS and YYNGEE. As DNA, the CDR3 is TGTGCCAGCAGCGTTTCGGGGGATTCACCCCTCCACTTT. Translation: CASSVSGDSPLHF.

V usage is TRBV10-3 and J usage is TRBJ2-1, with 8 bases lining up with TRBD1. CDR1 and CDR2 (germline): ENHRY, SYGVKD. The CDR3 consists of 16 residues. The junction had 9 bases not matched to a gene; V was cut back by 4 bases and J by 4 bases. CDR3 residues: CAISGKQGGTYNEQFF. CDR3 nucleotide sequence: TGTGCCATCAGTGGGAAACAGGGGGGAACTTACAATGAGCAGTTCTTC.

The chain recombines TRBV7-9 with TRBJ1-2; the D is unclear. CDR3 length: 12 amino acids. V was shortened by 5 bases and J by 4 bases, with 8 bases between the two germline ends. Germline V gene sequence: CDR1 SEHNR, CDR2 FQNEAQ (reference sequence). The CDR3 DNA follows: TGTGCCAGCAGCGGCGGAACCTATGGCTACACCTTC. Translating gives CASSGGTYGYTF.

This clone was counted only a few times. This CDR3 reads CASSQDFSRGGTNYGYTF. DNA of the CDR3: TGCGCCAGCAGCCAAGATTTCTCAAGGGGGGGGACCAACTATGGCTACACCTTC. This sequence joins TRBV4-1 and TRBJ1-2; weak D call: TRBD1 (6 bases). Germline lookup yields CDR1 MGHRA and CDR2 YSYEKL. The CDR3 totals 18 residues. V dropped 0 bases and J dropped 2 bases, with 19 bases sitting between them.

The J gene is TRBJ1-2, the V gene TRBV19, with TRBD1 identical over 8 bases. Germline assignment: CDR1 LNHDA and CDR2 SQIVND (reference sequence). The CDR3 is made up of 16 amino acids. V shed 5 bases and J 2 bases; nucleotides not matched to a gene: 10. The DNA for the CDR3 is TGTGCCAGTAGTTCCCGGACAGGGAAGCTGAACTATGGCTACACCTTC. Translation: CASSSRTGKLNYGYTF.

This clone was seen only once. The rearrangement uses TRBV6-2 or TRBV6-3 and TRBJ2-3; D gene unclear. V dropped 4 bases and J dropped 2 bases, with 10 bases sitting between them. The CDR3 runs to 14 residues. CDR1 is MNHEY and CDR2 is SVGEGT in the germline V gene. CDR3 bases: TGTGCCAGCAGTTTGAACTTGTACACAGATACGCAGTATTTT. Protein sequence: CASSLNLYTDTQYF.

The chain uses TRBV9 and TRBJ1-4; the D gene is possibly TRBD1 (5 bases). The V end was cut by 4 bases, the J end by 5 bases, with 12 bases between. The germline V gene encodes CDR1 SGDLS and CDR2 YYNGEE. The CDR3 runs to 14 residues. CDR3: CASSRGTENEKLFF. The CDR3 coding sequence is TGTGCCAGCAGCCGCGGGACGGAGAATGAAAAACTGTTTTTT.

The chain employs TRBV6-1 and TRBJ1-5; D is ambiguous. The CDR3 is made up of 16 amino acids. V was pared by 0 bases and J by 2 bases, with 11 bases between. Germline V gene sequence: CDR1 MNHNS, CDR2 SASEGT. This chain's CDR3 is CASSEARQPGNQPQHF. CDR3 coding DNA: TGTGCCAGCAGTGAAGCGCGGCAGCCCGGCAATCAGCCCCAGCATTTT.

CDR3 region: CASSTSGWNNEQFF. CDR3 nucleotide sequence: TGTGCTAGTTCTACTAGCGGGTGGAATAATGAGCAGTTCTTC. This sequence joins TRBV12-5 and TRBJ2-1, with 9 bases matching TRBD2. Trimming removed 8 bases from V and 7 bases from J; junction bases left unmatched: 9. The CDR3 length is 14 residues. Germline values: CDR1 LGHNT, CDR2 FRNRAP.

The V gene is TRBV11-3, the J gene TRBJ2-1; 12 bases are a match to TRBD1. V shed 4 bases and J 9 bases; nucleotides not matched to a gene: 7. CDR1 and CDR2 (germline): SGHNT, YENEEA. The CDR3 spans 15 residues. DNA for the CDR3: TGTGCCAGCAGCTCTCCCGGGACAGGGGGCGGTGAGCAGTTCTTC. Its protein is CASSSPGTGGGEQFF.

This clone was counted a single time. This chain uses TRBV7-3 with TRBJ2-2, with TRBD2 as a possible D gene (7 bases). V shed 8 bases and J shed 1 base, with 11 bases lying between them. This CDR3 is 14 amino acids long. Germline V gene lookup returns CDR1 SGHTA and CDR2 FQGTGA. CDR3 bases: TGTGCCAGCTGGGAGGGGGGGAACACCGGGGAGCTGTTTTTT. It translates to CASWEGGNTGELFF.

The chain carries TRBV5-1 and TRBJ2-2; TRBD2 matches 7 bases. The CDR3 is made up of 15 amino acids. CDR1 is SGHRS and CDR2 is YFSETQ in the germline V gene. The J segment lost 2 bases and the V segment lost 3 bases, leaving 4 bases of the junction unmatched. Here the CDR3 reads CASSSAGENTGELFF. The DNA of the CDR3 is TGCGCCAGCAGCTCTGCGGGGGAAAACACCGGGGAGCTGTTTTTT.

This chain joins TRBV6-1 and TRBJ2-1; TRBD2 matches at 10 bases. Germline values: CDR1 MNHNS, CDR2 SASEGT. The trim removed 2 bases at V and 9 bases at J, leaving 4 bases unmatched. The CDR3 runs 14 residues. The CDR3 nucleotides are TGTGCCAGCAGTGAAATGTCTAGCGGGGGTGAGCAGTTCTTC. The encoded protein is CASSEMSSGGEQFF.

The chain has TRBV2 and TRBJ1-6; D is unresolved. CDR3 length: 13 amino acids. Germline assignment: CDR1 SNHLY and CDR2 FYNNEI. V lost 8 bases to trimming and J lost 3 bases, with 8 bases between them. CDR3 sequence reads: CASLTSYNSPLHF. The CDR3 bases are TGTGCCAGCTTGACAAGCTATAATTCACCCCTCCACTTT. Looking up the rest from reference TRBV2 and TRBJ1-6 gives the full variable domain: EPEVTQTPSHQVTQMGQEVILRCVPISNHLYFYWYRQILGQKVEFLVSFYNNEISEKSEIFDDQFSVERPDGSNFTLKIRSTKLEDSAMYFCASLTSYNSPLHFGNGTRLTVT.

This clone was detected only once. The J gene is TRBJ1-2, the V gene TRBV5-1; D gene ambiguous. The CDR3 has 16 residues. Looked up from germline, CDR1 is SGHRS and CDR2 is YFSETQ. Trimming removed 3 bases at V and 3 bases at J, with 18 bases between. CDR3 protein: CASSSSGVGFDYGYTF. The CDR3 DNA reads TGCGCCAGCAGCTCTTCCGGGGTAGGGTTCGACTATGGCTACACCTTC.

The J gene is TRBJ1-5, the V gene TRBV28; 8 positions match TRBD1. Looked up from germline, CDR1 is MDHEN and CDR2 is SYDVKM. V trimming: 6 bases; J trimming: 0 bases; junction bases outside the gene matches: 4. This CDR3 contains 15 residues. The CDR3 nucleotides are TGTGCCAGCAGCCGGGACAGGAATAGCAATCAGCCCCAGCATTTT. Amino acid sequence: CASSRDRNSNQPQHF.

The chain is built from TRBV20-1 and TRBJ2-3; 13 positions agree with TRBD2. The CDR3 spans 17 residues. V was pared by 3 bases and J by 5 bases, with 11 bases of the junction left unmatched. Germline CDR1 DFQATT, CDR2 SNEGSKA (reference sequence). The DNA for the CDR3 is TGCAGTGCTAGTGGTCGAACTAGCGGGGGGGCCAAAGATACGCAGTATTTT. Protein product: CSASGRTSGGAKDTQYF.

The V and J genes are TRBV3-1 (or the pseudogene TRBV3-2) and TRBJ1-1; D remains unclear. Trimming left V 4 bases short and J 1 base short, with 7 bases between. This CDR3 has 13 amino acids. Germline loops: CDR1 LGHDT, CDR2 YNNKEL (reference sequence). CDR3 amino acids: CASSPGENTEAFF. The CDR3 coding sequence is TGTGCCAGCAGCCCGGGAGAGAACACTGAAGCTTTCTTT.

This clone is a singleton in its sample. V is TRBV7-3 and J is TRBJ2-5, with 10 bases fitting TRBD2. The CDR3 contains 15 residues. CDR1 and CDR2 from the germline V gene are SGHTA and FQGTGA. The V segment lost 5 bases and the J segment 5 bases; nucleotides outside the gene matches: 8. The CDR3 sequence: CASSPASGSSETQYF. In DNA form, the CDR3 reads TGTGCCAGCAGCCCAGCTAGCGGGAGCTCCGAGACCCAGTACTTC.

The gene calls are TRBV7-9 and TRBJ2-5; TRBD1 aligns across 12 bases. CDR1 and CDR2 (germline): SEHNR, FQNEAQ (reference sequence). Unmatched junction bases numbered 5, after V lost 5 bases and J lost 7 bases. The CDR3 extends over 14 amino acids. The CDR3 sequence: CASSKGQGAGTQYF. The CDR3, as DNA: TGTGCCAGCAGCAAGGGACAGGGGGCAGGGACCCAGTACTTC.

This rearrangement joins TRBV5-6 to TRBJ2-7, with 10 nucleotides matching TRBD1. Germline V lookup: CDR1 SGHDT, CDR2 YYEEEE. After removal of 4 bases from V and 6 bases from J, the junction contained 10 bases not matched to a gene. CDR3 length: 15 amino acids. CDR3 in DNA: TGTGCCAGCAGCCGCAGGGACAGGGGAAAAGGCGAGCAGTACGTC. Amino acids: CASSRRDRGKGEQYV.

This chain joins TRBV18 and TRBJ1-1, with 8 bases that match TRBD1. Germline V gene sequence: CDR1 KGHSH, CDR2 LQKENI. The length of the CDR3 is 17 residues. J lost 7 bases, V lost 4 bases, and 17 bases had no gene match. The CDR3 loop reads CASSLKGTGQGEGEAFF. The CDR3 coding sequence is TGTGCCAGCTCACTTAAAGGCACAGGACAGGGAGAGGGTGAAGCTTTCTTT.